A selection of T cell receptor beta chains follows, all from one sample in a study of cytomegalovirus exposure and HLA in healthy donors. Produced via immunoSEQ multiplex PCR; TCRdb's table is partial and in-frame only. The sample features tens of thousands of clones, with 3% to 4% in its top ten. The sample taken for sequencing was PBMCs. The receptors were gathered from a female donor in good health and CMV-seropositive. Each CDR3 is given with its conserved first and last residue. D genes are given only for firm matches.

V gene	J gene	D gene	CDR3 protein	CDR3 DNA
TRBV6-6	TRBJ2-7	.	CASSYKRGHPSYEQYF	TGTGCCAGCAGTTACAAGCGCGGCCACCCCTCCTACGAGCAGTACTTC
TRBV28	TRBJ2-2	TRBD2	CASSLPQREVLPENTGELFF	TGTGCCAGCAGTTTACCCCAGCGGGAGGTACTCCCTGAGAACACCGGGGAGCTGTTTTTT
TRBV5-1	TRBJ2-3	TRBD2	CASSQRLAMSTDTQYF	TGCGCCAGCAGCCAGAGACTAGCGATGAGCACAGATACGCAGTATTTT
TRBV7-3	TRBJ2-2	.	CASSFGSRGSAGELFF	TGTGCCAGCAGCTTTGGGTCCAGGGGTTCGGCCGGGGAGCTGTTTTTT
TRBV18	TRBJ2-5	.	CASSPKQGETQYF	TGTGCCAGCTCACCAAAACAGGGTGAGACCCAGTACTTC
TRBV29-1	TRBJ2-1	TRBD2	CSASGGEGDGEQFF	TGCAGCGCTAGCGGGGGAGAGGGGGACGGTGAGCAGTTCTTC
TRBV7-7	TRBJ2-7	TRBD2	CASSLAPGLAYEQYF	TGTGCTAGCAGCTTAGCTCCGGGACTAGCCTACGAGCAGTACTTC
TRBV29-1	TRBJ1-2	.	CRARDSLINYGYTF	TGCAGGGCCCGGGACTCCCTTATTAACTATGGCTACACCTTC
TRBV9	TRBJ1-1	.	CASSVHPTAAGSRNTEAFF	TGTGCCAGCAGCGTACACCCTACTGCCGCGGGATCGCGTAACACTGAAGCTTTCTTT
TRBV28	TRBJ1-1	.	CASTPGGPNTEAFF	TGTGCCAGCACCCCGGGAGGGCCCAACACTGAAGCTTTCTTT
TRBV6-1	TRBJ1-5	TRBD1	CASSPPDRAGQPQHF	TGTGCCAGCAGCCCCCCCGACAGGGCAGGTCAGCCCCAGCATTTT
TRBV11-3	TRBJ2-1	TRBD2	CASSLASGGGEQFF	TGTGCCAGCAGCTTAGCTAGCGGTGGGGGTGAGCAGTTCTTC
TRBV19	TRBJ2-7	.	CASSNPGGFGHEQYF	TGTGCCAGTAGTAACCCGGGGGGCTTCGGGCACGAGCAGTACTTC
TRBV18	TRBJ2-7	TRBD2	CASSPGTSGYEQYF	TGTGCCAGCTCACCAGGGACTAGCGGCTACGAGCAGTACTTC
TRBV6-5	TRBJ1-1	.	CASRNSGGANTEAFF	TGTGCCAGCAGAAACTCTGGAGGGGCGAACACTGAAGCTTTCTTT
TRBV6-5	TRBJ1-1	.	CASRPRAGGYTEAFF	TGTGCCAGCAGGCCCCGGGCGGGGGGGTACACTGAAGCTTTCTTT
TRBV18	TRBJ1-2	TRBD1	CASSTTGSGYTF	TGTGCCAGCTCAACGACAGGGAGTGGCTACACCTTC
TRBV7-2	TRBJ1-1	.	CASSYTARGTEAFF	TGTGCCAGCAGTTACACTGCCAGGGGTACTGAAGCTTTCTTT
TRBV7-2	TRBJ2-7	.	CASSKQGSVYEQYF	TGTGCCAGCAGCAAACAGGGTTCGGTATACGAGCAGTACTTC
TRBV6-5	TRBJ1-6	TRBD1	CASSPGTGLSPLHF	TGTGCCAGCAGCCCAGGGACAGGGTTATCACCCCTCCACTTT
TRBV7-7	TRBJ2-7	TRBD1	CASSLTGTSEQYF	TGTGCTAGCAGCTTGACAGGGACCAGCGAGCAGTACTTC
TRBV6-1	TRBJ2-1	.	CARMAVNEQFF	TGTGCCAGAATGGCTGTGAATGAGCAGTTCTTC
TRBV2	TRBJ1-6	TRBD1	CASSPGTGNSPLHF	TGTGCCAGCAGCCCCGGGACAGGGAACTCACCCCTCCACTTT
TRBV6-5	TRBJ2-3	.	CASSWGGRTQYF	TGTGCCAGCAGTTGGGGCGGTCGAACGCAGTATTTT
TRBV5-5	TRBJ1-2	TRBD1	CASSKGGGYTF	TGTGCCAGCAGCAAAGGGGGCGGCTACACCTTC
TRBV4-3	TRBJ2-7	TRBD2	CASSQIRGGRYEQYF	TGCGCCAGCAGCCAGATACGGGGGGGCCGGTACGAGCAGTACTTC
TRBV13	TRBJ2-5	.	CASSERAYQETQYF	TGTGCCAGCAGCGAGAGGGCGTACCAAGAGACCCAGTACTTC
TRBV15	TRBJ1-4	.	CATSRDGGATNEKLFF	TGTGCCACCAGCAGAGATGGGGGGGCTACTAATGAAAAACTGTTTTTT
TRBV29-1	TRBJ1-4	TRBD1	CSAGTAGEKLFF	TGCAGCGCCGGGACAGCGGGCGAAAAACTGTTTTTT
TRBV7-2	TRBJ2-2	.	CASSSQPPRGSVGELFF	TGTGCCAGCAGCTCACAACCCCCAAGGGGTAGTGTCGGGGAGCTGTTTTTT
TRBV5-4	TRBJ2-3	TRBD2	CASSYPTSGNTQYF	TGTGCCAGCAGCTATCCGACTAGCGGGAATACGCAGTATTTT
TRBV6-5	TRBJ1-1	.	CASTLYSGVPNEAFF	TGTGCCAGCACCCTATACTCGGGGGTCCCCAATGAAGCTTTCTTT
TRBV4-2	TRBJ2-7	TRBD1	CASSQAGTGGSYEQYF	TGTGCCAGCAGCCAGGCCGGGACAGGGGGATCCTACGAGCAGTACTTC
TRBV6-7	TRBJ1-1	TRBD1	CASSPPRGTGNTEAFF	TGTGCCAGCAGCCCTCCCCGCGGGACAGGGAACACTGAAGCTTTCTTT
TRBV6-1	TRBJ1-2	.	CASRRVGANYGYTF	TGTGCCAGCAGGAGGGTTGGGGCTAACTATGGCTACACCTTC
TRBV5-1	TRBJ2-2	.	CASSLGTGTGELFF	TGCGCCAGCAGCTTGGGAACAGGGACCGGGGAGCTGTTTTTT
TRBV18	TRBJ2-1	TRBD1	CASSPITGTVGNEQFF	TGTGCCAGCTCACCGATTACCGGGACAGTAGGCAATGAGCAGTTCTTC
TRBV14	TRBJ2-5	TRBD2	CASSQLAGYPQETQYF	TGTGCCAGCAGCCAACTAGCGGGGTACCCCCAAGAGACCCAGTACTTC
TRBV6-5	TRBJ2-7	TRBD2	CASNLAGRYEQYF	TGTGCCAGCAATCTAGCGGGAAGGTACGAGCAGTACTTC
TRBV6-4	TRBJ1-2	TRBD1	CASSEGQGPYGYTF	TGTGCCAGCAGTGAGGGACAGGGACCCTATGGCTACACCTTC
TRBV5-1	TRBJ2-7	TRBD1	CASSVGQGHYEQYF	TGCGCCAGCAGCGTGGGACAGGGGCACTACGAGCAGTACTTC
TRBV7-9	TRBJ1-5	.	CASSTGGGNQPQHF	TGTGCCAGCAGTACAGGAGGGGGCAATCAGCCCCAGCATTTT
TRBV14	TRBJ2-7	.	CASSLLGRGLSSYEQYF	TGTGCCAGCAGCCTTCTTGGTCGAGGCCTCTCCTCCTACGAGCAGTACTTC
TRBV28	TRBJ1-3	.	CASSPRGTGNTIYF	TGTGCCAGCAGTCCCAGGGGCACTGGAAACACCATATATTTT
TRBV5-1	TRBJ2-1	TRBD1	CASSSTGTGNNEQFF	TGCGCCAGCAGCTCTACCGGGACAGGGAACAATGAGCAGTTCTTC
TRBV18	TRBJ2-1	.	CASSPPADNEQFF	TGTGCCAGCTCACCACCGGCGGACAATGAGCAGTTCTTC
TRBV29-1	TRBJ2-7	TRBD2	CSVLTSGRVAYEQYF	TGCAGCGTATTGACTAGCGGGAGGGTGGCCTACGAGCAGTACTTC
TRBV6-5	TRBJ2-3	.	CASSYSNEGQDTQYF	TGTGCCAGCAGTTACTCGAACGAGGGTCAGGATACGCAGTATTTT
TRBV19	TRBJ2-7	.	CASKDKGRGNEQYF	TGTGCCAGTAAGGATAAGGGCAGGGGCAACGAGCAGTACTTC
TRBV14	TRBJ1-6	.	CASSHPLLNSPLHF	TGTGCCAGCAGCCATCCCCTCCTAAATTCACCCCTCCACTTT
TRBV4-1	TRBJ2-5	.	CASSQRGGAQETQYF	TGCGCCAGCAGCCAGAGGGGGGGGGCCCAAGAGACCCAGTACTTC
TRBV11-2	TRBJ2-2	.	CASSTQGAGELFF	TGTGCCAGCAGTACCCAGGGCGCCGGGGAGCTGTTTTTT